This T cell receptor beta chain was obtained from a study of metastatic and nonmetastatic thyroid tumors. Turning to the study itself: Across blood and tumor or nodule tissue, repertoires from malignant and benign thyroid patients were compared with one another.

Germline lookup yields CDR1 SGHRS and CDR2 YFSETQ. The CDR3 runs 15 residues. V was cut by 0 bases and J by 0 bases, with 4 bases left in between. Every patient underwent thyroid surgery untreated. With MiXCR, TCRdb reprocessed the PCR reads. In the table there are approximately 12,000 clones, about 32% of which are singletons. Comments on this clone: Its antigen is undetermined.

Overall study findings and caveats: It was reportedly found that TCR beta diversity was significantly higher in malignant thyroid tumors than in benign nodules, a difference seen in both blood and tumor samples.

The receptor's source is a male donor with papillary thyroid cancer or a benign thyroid nodule (not recorded which). Some clones in this sample may be carry-over from other donors' samples. Sequencing was done on a sample of tumor tissue. This chain joins TRBV5-1 and TRBJ2-6, with no clear D. CDR3 amino acids: CASSLANSGANVLTF. CDR3 DNA sequence: TGCGCCAGCAGCTTGGCGAACTCTGGGGCCAACGTCCTGACTTTC.